Listed below are T cell receptor beta chains from one sample, sequenced in a study of blood T cell repertoires in COVID-19. Sequencing used immunoSEQ multiplex PCR; TCRdb keeps in-frame clones, though not all of them. Of hundreds of thousands of clones listed, 65% to 90% are singletons. Sequencing was done on a sample of peripheral blood. The receptors shown here come from a man aged 50-59 years with active or convalescent COVID-19. The CDR3 runs from the conserved cysteine through the conserved F or W. Each record gives: V gene, CDR3 length, D gene, J gene, CDR3 protein. The D gene is left open where the match is weak.

>TRBV9|15|TRBD1|TRBJ2-7
CASSAGQGSTYEQYF
>TRBV12-1|20|-|TRBJ1-6
CASSLGQGGFLSSYNSPLHF
>TRBV12-5|12|-|TRBJ1-2
CASGLITGRISF
>TRBV27|16|-|TRBJ2-3
CASSSEPDYNLNTQYF
>TRBV5-6|18|-|TRBJ2-5
CASSLGLLALGAQETQYF
>TRBV4-2|13|-|TRBJ2-1
CASGDFVGNEQFF
>TRBV25-1|14|TRBD2|TRBJ2-1
CAIHLLAAYNEQFF
>TRBV7-9|16|TRBD1|TRBJ2-3
CASSFKTGDRTDTQYF
>TRBV28|17|-|TRBJ1-2
CASSLSQPGQGVYGYTF
>TRBV5-1|17|TRBD2|TRBJ2-1
CASSPGPKGLANNEQFF
>TRBV18|15|-|TRBJ1-5
CASSPAGESNQPQHF
>TRBV15|12|-|TRBJ1-2
CATSTLNYGYTF
>TRBV12-3/TRBV12-4|13|-|TRBJ1-2
CASSGRGNYGYTF
>TRBV5-4|14|-|TRBJ1-1
CASSKTRERTEAFF
>TRBV15|14|-|TRBJ1-1
CATSRDRLNTEAFF
>TRBV5-1|13|TRBD1|TRBJ2-7
CASSRDRGYEQYF
>TRBV2|16|TRBD1|TRBJ1-2
CASSYRTGSGDYGYTF
>TRBV28|12|-|TRBJ2-2
CASSFPPGELFF
>TRBV6-5|14|TRBD1|TRBJ1-5
CASQMGQGVQPQHF
>TRBV5-4|15|-|TRBJ1-2
CASSLDGGGGYGYTF
>TRBV6-6|16|-|TRBJ1-5
CASSYAQGYSNQPQHF
>TRBV7-9|15|-|TRBJ2-7
CASSSRTDSSYEQYF
>TRBV7-8|17|TRBD1|TRBJ1-3
CASSLGGRGLSGNTIYF
>TRBV5-1|15|TRBD2|TRBJ2-1
CASRGTTGVRNEQFF
>TRBV28|13|-|TRBJ2-1
CASSVSEGRGQFF
>TRBV2|12|-|TRBJ1-1
CASSVYNTEAFF
>TRBV27|19|TRBD2|TRBJ2-1
CASSRRTATSGVSYNEQFF
>TRBV18|11|-|TRBJ2-1
CASSTGAEQFF
>TRBV5-8|14|-|TRBJ1-1
CASSLDGGWYEAFF
>TRBV6-1|15|TRBD2|TRBJ2-7
CASREGLAASYEQYF
>TRBV9|12|TRBD1|TRBJ2-5
CASGQGLETQYF
>TRBV4-1|14|-|TRBJ1-1
CASSLARGNTEAFF
>TRBV5-6|13|TRBD1|TRBJ1-2
CASSSPDRGGYTF
>TRBV7-2|13|-|TRBJ1-5
CASSLIRDQPQHF
>TRBV5-1|15|TRBD1|TRBJ1-6
CASSERDRDASPLHF
>TRBV9|16|TRBD2|TRBJ2-3
CASSTGTSGSTDTQYF
>TRBV2|14|-|TRBJ2-6
CASSGLSGANVLTF
>TRBV19|14|-|TRBJ1-5
CASQLGYSNQPQHF
>TRBV6-5|15|-|TRBJ1-4
CASRATGGANEKLFF
>TRBV6-5|14|TRBD1|TRBJ1-4
CASRGTGDNEKLFF
>TRBV7-9|16|-|TRBJ1-4
CASSSGTTGVNEKLFF
>TRBV6-2/TRBV6-3|14|-|TRBJ1-2
CASSLGLATGGYTF
>TRBV6-1|11|-|TRBJ1-2
CASSEGGRSAF
>TRBV28|14|-|TRBJ1-2
CASSSQGPNYGYTF
>TRBV3-1/TRBV3-2|14|TRBD1|TRBJ2-5
CASSLQGARETQYF
>TRBV5-6|13|-|TRBJ2-7
CASTRGHSYEQYF
>TRBV5-1|13|TRBD2|TRBJ2-7
CASSLLAGGEQYF
>TRBV18|14|TRBD2|TRBJ2-1
CASSQAGGLNEQFF
>TRBV2|15|TRBD2|TRBJ2-5
CASSEGRERLETQYF
>TRBV3-1/TRBV3-2|13|-|TRBJ2-3
CASSQGLADTQYF
>TRBV6-1|14|-|TRBJ1-2
CASSEAGGGYGYTF
>TRBV27|13|TRBD1|TRBJ1-1
CARRDRIRVEAFF
>TRBV27|14|TRBD1|TRBJ1-5
CASSLRQGAQPQHF
>TRBV28|16|-|TRBJ1-5
CASSPLAPQWPWPQHF
>TRBV6-2/TRBV6-3|13|-|TRBJ1-2
CASSYSDNNGYTF
>TRBV11-2|17|TRBD2|TRBJ2-5
CASSLGQRGSGQETQYF
>TRBV7-2|15|-|TRBJ1-6
CASTREGGGGSPLHF
>TRBV19|18|-|TRBJ2-4
CASSIAPGGNAAKNIQYF
>TRBV6-5|12|-|TRBJ1-2
CASSQGFVGYTF